These 20 T cell receptor beta chains were sequenced from one sample in a study of cytotoxic CD8 clonotypes in ibrutinib-treated CLL. Using immunoSEQ multiplex PCR, the repertoire was profiled, and TCRdb retains in-frame clones only, with some absent. In the table there are about 40,000 clones, roughly 72% of which are singletons. The sequences come from PBMCs, collected at disease progression, from a patient treated with ibrutinib. Receptors originate from a human donor with chronic lymphocytic leukemia.

This chain uses TRBV29-1 with TRBJ1-1; tentatively, D is TRBD1 (6 bases). CDR1 is SQVTM, CDR2 ANQGSEA, per germline. The CDR3 sequence is 18 residues long. The V end was cut by 5 bases, the J end by 3 bases, with 28 bases between. CDR3 coding DNA: TGCAGCGTTTCCGGTGCTTCGCTCGGGGACACCCGTTACACTGAAGCTTTCTTT. Encoded protein: CSVSGASLGDTRYTEAFF.

The rearrangement uses TRBV6-1 and TRBJ1-6; D perhaps matches TRBD1 (5 bases). The germline V and J ends were trimmed by 2 bases and 16 bases, with 15 bases remaining between them. Germline lookup yields CDR1 MNHNS and CDR2 SASEGT. The CDR3 length is 13 residues. The CDR3 nucleotides are TGTGCCAGCAGTGAACGGGACTTCGAGTCGCTCCACTTT. Translated: CASSERDFESLHF.

This clone was counted a few times. This chain uses TRBV4-1 with TRBJ2-7; D unclear. The V end lost 1 base, the J end lost 2 bases, and 12 bases lay between the germline ends. The germline V gene encodes CDR1 MGHRA and CDR2 YSYEKL. This CDR3 is built from 15 residues. CDR3 sequence (DNA): TGCGCCAGCAGCCAAGCGGCAGCCTCTACCTACGAGCAGTACTTC. Translation: CASSQAAASTYEQYF.

V gene TRBV5-1 combines with J gene TRBJ2-1, with a weak D call TRBD2 (5 bases). CDR1 SGHRS and CDR2 YFSETQ come from the germline V gene. The CDR3 is made up of 14 amino acids. V was trimmed by 6 bases and J by 4 bases, leaving 14 bases between them. DNA for the CDR3: TGCGCCAGCAACATGACTAAGCATTACAATGAGCAGTTCTTC. Translating it yields CASNMTKHYNEQFF.

This chain uses TRBV9 with TRBJ1-1; tentative D call: TRBD1 (6 bases). CDR1 and CDR2 (germline): SGDLS, YYNGEE. V was trimmed by 4 bases and J by 7 bases, leaving 17 bases between them. The CDR3 is made up of 14 amino acids. In DNA, the CDR3 is TGTGCCAGCAGCCCCAGTGGGGGGCGCGGTGAAGCTTTCTTT. Protein product: CASSPSGGRGEAFF.

The V and J genes are TRBV10-3 and TRBJ1-2; maybe TRBD1 (5 bases). The V end was cut by 6 bases, the J end by 4 bases, with 15 bases between. This CDR3 is 14 amino acids long. Germline CDR1 reads ENHRY; CDR2 reads SYGVKD. The CDR3 region is CAISPGGASYGYTF. CDR3 DNA: TGTGCCATCAGCCCCGGGGGAGCTAGCTATGGCTACACCTTC.

The rearrangement joins TRBV7-6 to TRBJ1-2; maybe TRBD1 (5 bases). The germline V and J ends were trimmed by 5 bases and 3 bases, with 16 bases remaining between them. The CDR3 runs 15 residues. Germline CDR1 and CDR2: SGHVS and FNYEAQ. The CDR3 nucleotides are TGTGCCAGCAGCCCCCAGGGTAAGGGCGACTATGGCTACACCTTC. Its protein is CASSPQGKGDYGYTF.

This clone was observed a few times. One end of the junction varies from germline; a read error may be responsible. The chain combines TRBV10-1 with TRBJ2-7; a weak D match, TRBD2 (6 bases). CDR1 and CDR2 from the germline V gene are WNHNN and SYGVQD (reference sequence). CDR3 size: 14 residues. The CDR3 protein is CASSDGGSSHEQYF. Here the CDR3 DNA reads TGCGCCAGCAGTGATGGGGGGTCCTCCCACGAGCAGTACTTC.

The gene calls are TRBV19 and TRBJ2-2, with D hard to call. V was clipped by 7 bases and J by 6 bases, with 9 bases between them. Looked up from germline, CDR1 is LNHDA and CDR2 is SQIVND (reference sequence). CDR3 length: 12 amino acids. The DNA of the CDR3 is TGTGCCAGTACTCCCCGGTCCGGGGAGCTGTTTTTT. Translating it yields CASTPRSGELFF.

V usage is TRBV2 and J usage is TRBJ1-5, with 7 bases identical to TRBD1. The CDR3 is 13 residues long. Germline-derived CDR1 and CDR2 are SNHLY and FYNNEI. Unmatched junction bases numbered 4, after V lost 6 bases and J lost 5 bases. The CDR3 nucleotides read TGTGCCAGCAGAATAACAGGGGATCAGCCCCAGCATTTT. Protein sequence: CASRITGDQPQHF.

The chain couples TRBV10-3 to TRBJ2-3; 9 nucleotides agree with TRBD2. V shed 7 bases, J shed 4 bases, and the junction held 12 bases outside the gene matches. Germline V gives CDR1 ENHRY, CDR2 SYGVKD. CDR3 length: 16 residues. DNA of the CDR3: TGTGCCATCACCTCGGGGATTAGCGGGAGCCCAGATACGCAGTATTTT. The encoded protein is CAITSGISGSPDTQYF.

This clone is a singleton in its sample. The CDR3 spells CASSPSDRAGVNQPQHF. The CDR3 coding sequence is TGTGCCAGCTCACCTTCGGACAGGGCGGGAGTGAATCAGCCCCAGCATTTT. The rearrangement uses TRBV18 and TRBJ1-5; 8 positions match TRBD1. This CDR3 region has 17 residues. Germline lookup yields CDR1 KGHSH and CDR2 LQKENI. The trim removed 3 bases at V and 4 bases at J, leaving 11 bases unmatched.

The V gene is TRBV11-2, the J gene TRBJ2-7, with D unresolved. Germline assignment: CDR1 SGHAT and CDR2 FQNNGV. The CDR3 contains 13 residues. V gave up 0 bases and J gave up 5 bases, with 8 bases separating them. The CDR3 sequence: CASSLDRAHEQYF. CDR3 nucleotides: TGTGCCAGCAGCTTAGATAGAGCCCACGAGCAGTACTTC.

This sequence joins TRBV5-4 and TRBJ2-7; D is possibly TRBD2 (7 bases). The ends were cut back, 3 bases at V and 4 bases at J, with 14 bases in the middle. The CDR3 loop spans 14 amino acids. The V gene's germline CDR1 is SGHNT and CDR2 YYREEE (reference sequence). The CDR3 here is CASSYQGGGYEQYF. CDR3 sequence (DNA): TGTGCCAGCAGCTACCAAGGGGGGGGTTACGAGCAGTACTTC.

In this sample, this clone turned up once. The chain recombines TRBV6-5 with TRBJ1-2, with D uncertain. Per germline, CDR1 MNHEY and CDR2 SVGAGI. V lost 2 bases and J lost 2, with 15 bases in between. This CDR3 has 16 amino acids. This CDR3 is CASSYIGDLGNYGYTF. The CDR3 nucleotides read TGTGCCAGCAGTTACATAGGAGATCTCGGGAACTATGGCTACACCTTC.

The chain recombines TRBV18 with TRBJ2-5; D call uncertain. The CDR3 loop spans 12 amino acids. Germline V gene lookup returns CDR1 KGHSH and CDR2 LQKENI. The V end was cut by 3 bases, the J end by 4 bases, with 6 bases between. CDR3 DNA: TGTGCCAGCTCACCGCCCGGAGAGACCCAGTACTTC. It is translated as CASSPPGETQYF.

The chain has TRBV6-6 and TRBJ2-7; maybe TRBD1 (5 bases). This CDR3 has 16 residues. CDR1 and CDR2 (germline): MNHNY, SVGAGI (reference sequence). V shed 0 bases and J shed 3 bases, with 15 bases lying between them. The CDR3 nucleotides are TGTGCCAGCAGTTACTCGAATCTAGTGGGGCTCTACGAGCAGTACTTC. It encodes CASSYSNLVGLYEQYF.

V gene TRBV7-8 combines with J gene TRBJ1-1; D perhaps matches TRBD1 (5 bases). V gave up 5 bases and J gave up 7 bases, with 11 bases separating them. The CDR3 loop spans 12 amino acids. The germline V gene encodes CDR1 SGHVS and CDR2 FQNEAQ. The CDR3, as DNA: TGTGCCAGCAGCCCGAGAAGGGGTGAAGCTTTCTTT. Translating it yields CASSPRRGEAFF.

The chain has TRBV5-1 and TRBJ1-1; the D gene is possibly TRBD1 (6 bases). Trimming shortened V by 0 bases and J by 5 bases, and 11 bases separated the two germline ends. There are 14 residues in the CDR3. Germline V gene sequence: CDR1 SGHRS, CDR2 YFSETQ. The DNA for the CDR3 is TGCGCCAGCAGCTTGGTAGGGGGGGCTACTGAAGCTTTCTTT. This translates into CASSLVGGATEAFF.

The rearrangement joins TRBV20-1 to TRBJ2-3; D could derive from TRBD1 or TRBD2 (5 bases each). CDR3 size: 11 residues. Germline values: CDR1 DFQATT, CDR2 SNEGSKA (reference sequence). CDR3 DNA sequence: TGCAGCTCGGGGCGTGGAGATACGCAGTATTTT. Protein product: CSSGRGDTQYF.